This TCR beta chain was recorded in a study of blood T cell repertoires in COVID-19. Study-wide background: Collection of acute and convalescent COVID-19 samples took place in the United States, Italy and Spain. Nucleic acid was either cDNA or gDNA, and it came from T cells, B-cell-depleted T cells, or PBMCs.

The CDR3 consists of 12 residues. Trimming removed 5 bases from V and 6 bases from J, with 10 bases in between. Germline V gene data show CDR1 as SEHNR and CDR2 as FQNEAQ (reference sequence). Grouping used clinical history reported by participants in a survey and questionnaire. A few counts support this clone. Assay: immunoSEQ multiplex PCR; the TCRdb copy retains only in-frame clones and omits some. The sample yields about 380,000 clones, 88% seen once. J is TRBJ1-1 and V is TRBV7-9, with D perhaps TRBD1 (5 bases). This receptor was obtained from a woman aged 18-29 years who had recovered from COVID-19. The sample taken for sequencing was PBMCs or T cells enriched from blood (not recorded which). The CDR3 region is CASSRGSAEAFF. The CDR3 DNA reads TGTGCCAGCAGCCGGGGGAGCGCTGAAGCTTTCTTT.